The 19 T cell receptor beta chains reported below all come from one sample, sequenced in a study of T cells in women clearing cervical HPV infection. Libraries were prepared by immunoSEQ multiplex PCR; TCRdb keeps only in-frame clonotypes and omits some of them. The repertoire table contains tens of thousands of clones. Sequenced: blood buffy coat. The origin of the receptors is a woman aged 18-69 years with a cervical HPV16 infection that either progressed to CIN3+ or cleared (not recorded which).

Of note for this clone: The CDR3 end is not reached by the read, which stops 3 residues before it; the germline J gene fills it in. The chain has TRBV2 and TRBJ2-4, with D perhaps matching TRBD1 (6 bases). V was trimmed by 6 bases and J by 0 bases, leaving 12 bases between them. CDR3 length equals 15 residues. Per the germline V gene, CDR1 is SNHLY and CDR2 is FYNNEI. The CDR3 spells CASSSQGVAKNIQYF. CDR3 bases read: TGTGCCAGCAGCTCACAGGGAGTAGCCAAAAACATT.

Notes on this clone: The read ends 3 residues early relative to the CDR3; the germline J gene fills the gap. The chain joins TRBV20-1 to TRBJ2-3; D is ambiguous. The CDR3 is 15 amino acids. Trimming left V 3 bases short and J 0 bases short, with 13 bases between. Per germline, CDR1 DFQATT and CDR2 SNEGSKA (reference sequence). CDR3 sequence: CSARLAAPSTDTQYF. The covered CDR3 bases are TGCAGTGCTAGGTTAGCAGCGCCTAGCACAGATACG.

About this clone: The read falls 3 residues short of the CDR3 end, and the missing part is taken from the germline J gene. The V call is TRBV7-3, the J call TRBJ2-7, with 7 bases fitting TRBD2. In germline, CDR1 is SGHTA, CDR2 FQGTGA. The V gene end was trimmed by 1 base and the J gene end by 4 bases; junction bases not matched to a gene: 4. The CDR3 consists of 14 residues. This chain's CDR3 is CASSLNSGDYEQYF. The CDR3 DNA, read in part, is TGTGCCAGCAGCTTAAACAGCGGGGATTACGAG.

About this clone itself: The read comes to an end 3 residues before the CDR3 does, leaving the germline J gene to fill in the end. V is TRBV7-9 and J is TRBJ2-7; D remains ambiguous. The length of the CDR3 is 15 residues. The germline V gene has CDR1 SEHNR and CDR2 FQNEAQ (reference sequence). Trimming shortened V by 1 base and J by 2 bases, and 12 bases separated the two germline ends. CDR3 bases read: TGTGCCAGCAGCTTAGATGACTTTATCACCTACGAG. It is translated as CASSLDDFITYE. The whole CDR3 sequence reads CASSLDDFITYEQYF. The full variable domain, completed using reference TRBV7-9 and TRBJ2-7, is DTGVSQNPRHKITKRGQNVTFRCDPISEHNRLYWYRQTLGQGPEFLTYFQNEAQLEKSRLLSDRFSAERPKGSFSTLEIQRTEQGDSAMYLCASSLDDFITYEQYFGPGTRLTVT.

As for this clone: This CDR3 is also generated by other DNA sequences in the sample. The CDR3 bases that were read are TGTGCCAGCAGCTTAGCCCGGGACGAG. It yields the protein CASSLARDE. From start to end, the CDR3 is CASSLARDEQYF. This chain links TRBV7-9 with TRBJ2-7; D unclear. The sequenced fragment ends 3 residues before the CDR3 boundary, so the rest is inferred from the germline J gene. Germline V gene lookup returns CDR1 SEHNR and CDR2 FQNEAQ (reference sequence). The CDR3 loop spans 12 amino acids. With 0 bases removed from V and 5 bases from J, the gap between germline ends came to 5 bases. The variable domain in full, with the rest retrieved from reference TRBV7-9 and TRBJ2-7, is DTGVSQNPRHKITKRGQNVTFRCDPISEHNRLYWYRQTLGQGPEFLTYFQNEAQLEKSRLLSDRFSAERPKGSFSTLEIQRTEQGDSAMYLCASSLARDEQYFGPGTRLTVT.

Points on this clone: The CDR3 end falls 3 residues outside the read, so it is completed with the germline J gene. The V call is TRBV19, the J call TRBJ2-3; D is undetermined. Germline V CDR1 and CDR2: LNHDA, SQIVND (reference sequence). V was clipped by 3 bases and J by 0 bases, with 7 bases between them. The CDR3 spans 14 residues. The CDR3 bases that were read are TGTGCCAGTAGTATCTCCTCTAGCACAGATACG. It yields the protein CASSISSSTDT. The complete CDR3 reads CASSISSSTDTQYF. The whole variable domain, filled in from reference TRBV19 and TRBJ2-3, reads DGGITQSPKYLFRKEGQNVTLSCEQNLNHDAMYWYRQDPGQGLRLIYYSQIVNDFQKGDIAEGYSVSREKKESFPLTVTSAQKNPTAFYLCASSISSSTDTQYFGPGTRLTVL.

About this clone itself: The CDR3 end is not reached by the read, which stops 3 residues before it; the germline J gene fills it in. This chain links TRBV7-9 with TRBJ1-2; D remains unclear. Germline V gene lookup returns CDR1 SEHNR and CDR2 FQNEAQ (reference sequence). The CDR3 contains 12 residues. Here the CDR3 reads CASSLGLDTYTF. The CDR3 DNA, read in part, is TGTGCCAGCAGCTTAGGGCTTGATACC.

A remark on this clone: The read is 3 residues too short to cover the CDR3 end, so that end is filled in from the germline J gene. This chain joins TRBV2 and TRBJ1-4; no firm D call. Between the trimmed V and J ends, which lost 3 bases and 8 bases, there was a span of 7 bases. Germline lookup yields CDR1 SNHLY and CDR2 FYNNEI. This CDR3 is built from 12 residues. The CDR3 is CASSDSVEKLFF. Incomplete CDR3 DNA: TGTGCCAGCAGTGATTCCGTAGAAAAA.

A word on this clone: The CDR3 end falls 3 residues outside the read, so it is completed with the germline J gene. The chain joins TRBV19 to TRBJ2-7; D is uncertain. The CDR3 has 13 amino acids. Trimming stripped 3 bases from V and 6 bases from J, with 12 bases between. Germline V gene sequence: CDR1 LNHDA, CDR2 SQIVND (reference sequence). Incomplete CDR3 DNA: TGTGCCAGTAGTATTGAGGCTTCGGGCGAG. Its protein product is CASSIEASGE. The entire CDR3 reads CASSIEASGEQYF.

Remarks on this clone: The read falls 3 residues short of the CDR3 end, and the missing part is taken from the germline J gene. This chain connects TRBV13 to TRBJ1-2, with D possibly matching TRBD1 (6 bases). CDR3 length equals 14 residues. Germline assignment: CDR1 PRHDT and CDR2 FYEKMQ (reference sequence). Trimming took 5 bases from V and 3 from J, leaving 13 bases between them. The chain's CDR3 is CASSPAGVDYGYTF. CDR3 bases read: TGTGCCAGCAGCCCGGCAGGGGTGGACTATGGC. The complete variable domain, with remaining parts taken from reference TRBV13 and TRBJ1-2, reads AAGVIQSPRHLIKEKRETATLKCYPIPRHDTVYWYQQGPGQDPQFLISFYEKMQSDKGSIPDRFSAQQFSDYHSELNMSSLELGDSALYFCASSPAGVDYGYTFGSGTRLTVV.

Concerning this clone: The read finishes 3 residues shy of the CDR3 end, and the germline J gene is used to complete it. The chain uses TRBV13 and TRBJ1-1; D remains ambiguous. The CDR3 sequence is 12 residues long. With 8 bases removed from V and 1 base from J, the gap between germline ends came to 8 bases. The germline gives CDR1 PRHDT, CDR2 FYEKMQ (reference sequence). The CDR3 bases that were read are TGTGCCAGCGAAACTGCGAACACTGAA. Translated: CASETANTE. The full CDR3 sequence reads CASETANTEAFF.

Of note for this clone: The read gets to within 3 residues of the CDR3 end, and the germline J gene fills in the rest. V gene TRBV28 combines with J gene TRBJ1-3; no clear D. Germline CDR1 reads MDHEN; CDR2 reads SYDVKM. V lost 6 bases to trimming and J lost 0 bases, with 9 bases between them. This CDR3 has 14 residues. CDR3 region: CASRPGYSGNTIYF. The covered CDR3 bases are TGTGCCAGCAGACCAGGATACTCTGGAAACACC.

The sequenced part of the CDR3 DNA is TGTGCCAGCAGTCCTCAGGGAAACTATGGT. Translated, it gives CASSPQGNYG. The CDR3 reads in full as CASSPQGNYGQYF. The chain joins TRBV6-4 to TRBJ2-4; D is possibly TRBD1 (5 bases). The read halts 3 residues ahead of the CDR3 end, with the missing end drawn from the germline J gene. This CDR3 region has 13 residues. Germline CDR1 reads MRHNA; CDR2 reads SNTAGT.

With respect to this clone: At one boundary the junction diverges from the germline segment, which might be a read error. The read falls 3 residues short of the CDR3 end, and the missing part is taken from the germline J gene. This CDR3 is also generated by other DNA sequences in the sample. V gene TRBV7-9 combines with J gene TRBJ1-3; 9 bases align to TRBD1. Per the germline V gene, CDR1 is SEHNR and CDR2 is FQNEAQ (reference sequence). This CDR3 spans 14 amino acids. The covered CDR3 bases are TGTGCCATCCGACAGGGGGGGGCCGGAAACACT. It specifies CAIRQGGAGNT. The full CDR3 protein reads CAIRQGGAGNTIYF.

To note about this clone: The read terminates 3 residues ahead of where the CDR3 ends, so the germline J gene completes it. The chain joins TRBV5-1 to TRBJ1-6; 8 nucleotides agree with TRBD1. This CDR3 comprises 15 residues. CDR1 and CDR2 (germline): SGHRS, YFSETQ. Unmatched junction bases numbered 10, after V lost 4 bases and J lost 10 bases. The CDR3 loop is CASSPGQGGGSPLHF. The covered CDR3 bases are TGCGCCAGCAGCCCTGGACAGGGAGGGGGATCACCC.

As concerns this clone: Coverage ceases 3 residues before the CDR3 finishes, and the germline J gene fills in the end. This chain connects TRBV19 to TRBJ2-2; possibly TRBD2 for D (5 bases). From germline, CDR1 is LNHDA and CDR2 SQIVND (reference sequence). The germline V and J ends were trimmed by 6 bases and 5 bases, with 22 bases remaining between them. There are 17 residues in the CDR3. CDR3 protein: CASSLRSGVGPTGELFF. Incomplete CDR3 DNA: TGTGCCAGTAGCCTTCGGAGCGGAGTTGGACCTACCGGGGAG.

A word on this clone: The CDR3 extends 3 residues past the end of the read, so its final part is completed from the germline J gene. The chain has TRBV5-1 and TRBJ2-5; 10 bases agree with TRBD2. Germline values: CDR1 SGHRS, CDR2 YFSETQ. The CDR3 contains 16 residues. V shed 4 bases, J shed 2 bases, and the junction held 8 bases outside the gene matches. Incomplete CDR3 DNA: TGCGCCAGCAGCCCTGGGGTAGCGGGGGGTCAAGAGACC. Its translation: CASSPGVAGGQET. The whole CDR3 protein is CASSPGVAGGQETQYF.

Comment on this clone: The read terminates 3 residues before the CDR3 end, so the remaining end is supplied by the germline J gene. V and J are TRBV30 and TRBJ1-1; D perhaps matches TRBD1 (6 bases). V was shortened by 0 bases and J by 1 base, with 12 bases between the two germline ends. The CDR3 runs 15 residues. Germline values: CDR1 GTSNPN, CDR2 SVGIG (reference sequence). CDR3 bases read: TGTGCCTGGAGTGTGGACAGTTTGGGGAACACTGAA. Encoded protein: CAWSVDSLGNTE. The entire CDR3 reads CAWSVDSLGNTEAFF.

Comment on this clone: The sequenced fragment ends 3 residues before the CDR3 boundary, so the rest is inferred from the germline J gene. The J gene is TRBJ2-5, the V gene TRBV4-1; TRBD2 matches 9 bases. There are 15 residues in the CDR3. J was trimmed by 3 bases and V by 3 bases; bases with no gene match: 5. Looked up from germline, CDR1 is MGHRA and CDR2 is YSYEKL. The CDR3 sequence is CASSQREGDKETQYF. CDR3 bases read: TGCGCCAGCAGCCAGCGGGAGGGGGACAAAGAGACC.